This TCR beta chain was captured in a study of blood T cells in healthy people across ages. The sample holds many counts of this clonotype. The germline V gene has CDR1 LGHNA and CDR2 YSLEER. V was pared by 3 bases and J by 0 bases, with 8 bases between. The length of the CDR3 is 15 residues. PBMCs, at least 7 million per sample, were isolated. Extracted total RNA amounted to at least 5.5 micrograms for each sample. Primers used in a second PCR of about 6 to 12 cycles were a sample-barcoded 5' primer and a J-beta primer mix. MiXCR, applied by TCRdb to the 5' RACE reads, yields one record per CDR3 protein. The table includes 950,000 to 1,200,000 distinct CDR3 sequences, 30% to 40% detected once.

The chain employs TRBV4-3 and TRBJ2-2; D perhaps matches TRBD2 (5 bases). Sequenced: blood. The clonotype originates from a man between 18 and 35 years old in good health. CDR3 DNA sequence: TGCGCCAGCAGCCAGGACTTAGCGAACACCGGGGAGCTGTTTTTT. This sequence encodes CASSQDLANTGELFF.